This T cell receptor (beta chain) is drawn from a study of T cells in Graves' hyperthyroidism and ophthalmopathy. Across the whole study: Peripheral blood sampling occurred at initial diagnosis, before any treatment.

Regions amplified from RNA transcripts were the TCR beta CDR3 regions. First-round RT-PCR with HTBI primers amplified the TCR CDR3 region. TCRdb recomputed calls from the multiplex PCR reads with MiXCR, one row per CDR3 protein. Altogether about 720,000 distinct CDR3 sequences are present, roughly a sixth being singletons, with the ten largest covering approximately 15%. CDR3 length: 18 amino acids. Germline V gene lookup returns CDR1 SGHTA and CDR2 FQGNSA. Trimming cost V 1 base and J 0 bases, with 19 bases left between them. This rearrangement joins TRBV7-2 to TRBJ2-7; D is possibly TRBD1 (6 bases). The sequence was collected from a woman in her fifties or sixties with Graves' hyperthyroidism that later progressed to Graves' ophthalmopathy. Source material: blood. CDR3 sequence reads: CASSLGMAGRGSSYEQYF. The CDR3 nucleotides read TGTGCCAGCAGCTTAGGGATGGCGGGTAGGGGGAGCTCCTACGAGCAGTACTTC.